The 10 T cell receptor beta chains presented below share a single source sample, sequenced in a study of blood T cell repertoires in COVID-19. Libraries were prepared by immunoSEQ multiplex PCR; TCRdb keeps only in-frame clonotypes and omits some of them. The sample records about 300,000 clones, approximately 88% being singletons. The sequenced sample was peripheral blood. Source of these receptors: a human donor with COVID-19, enrolled during active disease. The donor label of this sample is uncertain.

The chain recombines TRBV15 with TRBJ2-5; D is undetermined. This CDR3 has 14 residues. Germline CDR1 and CDR2: LNHNV and YYDKDF (reference sequence). V was pared by 0 bases and J by 4 bases, with 9 bases between. The CDR3 here is CATSRDFTVETQYF. The DNA of the CDR3 is TGTGCCACCAGCAGAGATTTCACAGTAGAGACCCAGTACTTC.

The genes are TRBV7-3 and TRBJ2-5; D possibly corresponds to TRBD2 (7 bases). The germline gives CDR1 SGHTA, CDR2 FQGTGA. The CDR3 length is 15 residues. The germline V and J ends were trimmed by 4 bases and 2 bases, with 14 bases remaining between them. This CDR3 is CASSSGGGRQETQYF. The CDR3 DNA is TGTGCCAGCAGCTCGGGGGGCGGGCGGCAAGAGACCCAGTACTTC.

The chain carries TRBV19 and TRBJ1-5; D is possibly TRBD1 (6 bases). The germline V gene has CDR1 LNHDA and CDR2 SQIVND (reference sequence). Trimming removed 6 bases from V and 6 bases from J, with 15 bases in between. The CDR3 is made up of 14 amino acids. For the CDR3, the DNA is TGTGCCAGTAGGAAGCAGGGGTCGGGTCAGCCCCAGCATTTT. Its translation: CASRKQGSGQPQHF.

The genes are TRBV28 and TRBJ2-7; maybe TRBD1 (8 bases). This CDR3 region has 16 residues. CDR1 and CDR2 (germline): MDHEN, SYDVKM. Deletions cut 3 bases from V and 4 bases from J, with 19 bases between. CDR3: CASSLSTGGTGYEQYF. In nucleotides, the CDR3 is TGTGCCAGCAGTTTGAGTACCGGGGGGACAGGTTACGAGCAGTACTTC.

The chain is built from TRBV28 and TRBJ1-4; 9 bases align to TRBD1. V lost 6 bases and J lost 7; bases outside the gene matches: 3. The CDR3 contains 13 residues. The germline CDR1 and CDR2 sequences are MDHEN and SYDVKM. CDR3 in amino acids: CASSWTGVEKLFF. Here the CDR3 DNA reads TGTGCCAGCAGCTGGACAGGGGTTGAAAAACTGTTTTTT.

V is TRBV19 and J is TRBJ1-2; possibly TRBD1 for D (6 bases). The CDR3 is made up of 15 amino acids. Germline-derived CDR1 and CDR2 are LNHDA and SQIVND (reference sequence). Trimming took off 5 bases at V and 6 bases at J, with 19 bases between the two ends. This CDR3 reads CASSPYRTGKDGYTF. DNA for the CDR3: TGTGCCAGTAGTCCTTACCGAACAGGGAAGGATGGCTACACCTTC.

The chain has TRBV15 and TRBJ2-7; D not certain. The CDR3 is made up of 14 amino acids. Germline V gene data show CDR1 as LNHNV and CDR2 as YYDKDF (reference sequence). V was clipped by 0 bases and J by 2 bases, with 8 bases between them. CDR3 loop: CATSRDAAAYEQYF. The CDR3 DNA follows: TGTGCCACCAGCAGAGATGCCGCAGCCTACGAGCAGTACTTC.

This sequence joins TRBV5-5 and TRBJ2-2; D is undetermined. The length of the CDR3 is 14 residues. Trimming left V 0 bases short and J 7 bases short, with 10 bases between. CDR1 and CDR2 (germline): SGHKS, YYEKEE (reference sequence). The CDR3 DNA follows: TGTGCCAGCAGCTTGGGGGCCCCAAGCGGGGAGCTGTTTTTT. It is translated as CASSLGAPSGELFF.

About this clone: Other nucleotide sequences from this sample produce the same CDR3. The J gene is TRBJ2-7, the V gene TRBV9, with TRBD2 identical over 8 bases. With V trimmed by 2 bases and J by 0 bases, 1 base remained unmatched. This CDR3 region has 14 residues. CDR1 is SGDLS, CDR2 YYNGEE, per germline. CDR3 sequence (DNA): TGTGCCAGCAGCGTTACTAGCGGCTCCTACGAGCAGTACTTC. The encoded protein is CASSVTSGSYEQYF.

The chain is built from TRBV4-3 and TRBJ2-1; weak D call: TRBD1 (5 bases). Trimming took off 0 bases at V and 4 bases at J, with 10 bases between the two ends. Germline V gives CDR1 LGHNA, CDR2 YSLEER. The CDR3 is made up of 15 amino acids. CDR3 amino acids: CASSQDGAVYNEQFF. The CDR3 bases are TGCGCCAGCAGCCAAGATGGGGCCGTTTACAATGAGCAGTTCTTC.